Listed below are T cell receptor beta chains from one sample, sequenced in a study of CD8 T cells in Susac syndrome. One entry per CDR3 protein results from TCRdb running MiXCR on the immunoSEQ multiplex PCR reads. The sample consists of approximately 120,000 distinct CDR3 sequences, approximately 93% of them appearing once. Sample: CD8+ T cells from PBMCs. These receptors were collected from a human donor with multiple sclerosis. Both conserved end residues are part of each CDR3. The order of the fields is CDR3 protein, CDR3 DNA, V gene, J gene, D gene, clone size, CDR3 length. The D gene is left open where the match is weak. Size tells how often a clone was seen (once, few, many) or the class of an expanded clone, and some rows leave it out.

CASSTTGGIYNEQFF	TGTGCCAGCAGCACTACAGGGGGAATCTACAATGAGCAGTTCTTC	TRBV9	TRBJ2-1	TRBD1	-	15
CASSQGGARVLEAFF	TGTGCCAGCAGCCAAGGGGGGGCGAGAGTTCTTGAAGCTTTCTTT	TRBV4-2	TRBJ1-1	-	-	15
CSARGGAYNEQFF	TGCAGTGCTAGAGGGGGCGCATACAATGAGCAGTTCTTC	TRBV20-1	TRBJ2-1	-	-	13
CASSLTGDPEAFF	TGTGCCAGCAGCCTTACAGGAGACCCTGAAGCTTTCTTT	TRBV7-2	TRBJ1-1	-	-	13
CASSFLTGPNNEQFF	TGTGCCAGCAGCTTCTTGACCGGGCCGAACAATGAGCAGTTCTTC	TRBV11-2	TRBJ2-1	-	-	15
CSVEMDRAHSGANVLTF	TGCAGCGTTGAAATGGACAGGGCCCACTCTGGGGCCAACGTCCTGACTTTC	TRBV29-1	TRBJ2-6	TRBD1	-	17
CASSRQDRALTEAFF	TGTGCCAGCAGCCGACAAGACAGGGCATTAACTGAAGCTTTCTTT	TRBV14	TRBJ1-1	TRBD1	-	15
CASSESLNTEAFF	TGTGCCAGCAGTGAAAGTTTGAACACTGAAGCTTTCTTT	TRBV2	TRBJ1-1	-	-	13
CASSLDWGTDTQYF	TGTGCCAGCAGCTTAGATTGGGGAACAGATACGCAGTATTTT	TRBV11-2	TRBJ2-3	-	-	14
CASSQETAGFNQPQHF	TGTGCCAGCAGCCAAGAGACGGCAGGGTTCAATCAGCCCCAGCATTTT	TRBV4-2	TRBJ1-5	-	-	16
CASSVDTAYEQYF	TGTGCCAGCAGCGTAGACACCGCCTACGAGCAGTACTTC	TRBV9	TRBJ2-7	-	-	13
CASSFTPDPYEQYF	TGTGCCAGCAGCTTTACTCCGGACCCCTACGAGCAGTACTTC	TRBV7-9	TRBJ2-7	-	-	14
CATSREGFMSNQPQHF	TGTGCCACCAGCAGGGAGGGGTTTATGAGCAATCAGCCCCAGCATTTT	TRBV15	TRBJ1-5	-	once	16
CASGSEQYF	TGTGCCTCAGGCAGCGAGCAGTACTTC	TRBV19	TRBJ2-7	-	-	9
CASIPDRGTQYF	TGCGCCAGCATCCCGGACAGGGGAACGCAGTATTTT	TRBV5-1	TRBJ2-3	TRBD1	-	12
CASSRTPGGTDTQYF	TGTGCCAGCAGCAGGACCCCGGGGGGCACAGATACGCAGTATTTT	TRBV5-6	TRBJ2-3	-	-	15
CASSWSTARETQYF	TGTGCCAGCAGTTGGTCCACAGCCCGGGAGACCCAGTACTTC	TRBV27	TRBJ2-5	-	-	14
CSGRDGYYEQYF	TGCAGCGGTCGGGACGGATACTACGAGCAGTACTTC	TRBV29-1	TRBJ2-7	-	-	12
CASSQGGGPRRYEQYF	TGTGCCAGCAGCCAAGGGGGCGGCCCCCGGCGCTACGAGCAGTACTTC	TRBV14	TRBJ2-7	-	-	16
CASSLYREPRTDTQYF	TGCGCCAGCAGCTTGTACCGCGAACCTCGCACAGATACGCAGTATTTT	TRBV5-1	TRBJ2-3	-	-	16
CASSAQGAADTQYF	TGTGCCAGCAGCGCCCAGGGGGCGGCAGATACGCAGTATTTT	TRBV7-9	TRBJ2-3	TRBD1	-	14
CASSQDPRQGLYGYTF	TGTGCCAGCAGCCAAGATCCGCGACAGGGACTCTATGGCTACACCTTC	TRBV3-1	TRBJ1-2	TRBD1	-	16
CATSGSGDTQYF	TGTGCCACCAGTGGGAGCGGGGATACGCAGTATTTT	TRBV24-1	TRBJ2-3	-	-	12
CASSYFGLGSQNTNYGYTF	TGTGCCAGCAGTTATTTTGGTCTAGGCAGCCAAAACACTAACTATGGCTACACCTTC	TRBV11-2	TRBJ1-2	-	-	19
CSARDIHGHLNQPQHF	TGCAGTGCTAGAGACATCCACGGACACCTCAATCAGCCCCAGCATTTT	TRBV20-1	TRBJ1-5	-	-	16
CASSYGRGTEAFF	TGTGCCAGCAGTTACGGGCGGGGCACTGAAGCTTTCTTT	TRBV6-2/TRBV6-3	TRBJ1-1	-	few	13
CASSSSGRLVNEQFF	TGTGCCAGCAGTTCTAGCGGGAGGCTTGTAAATGAGCAGTTCTTC	TRBV27	TRBJ2-1	TRBD2	once	15
CASSGPRVYEQYF	TGTGCCAGCAGTGGTCCTAGGGTGTACGAGCAGTACTTC	TRBV25-1	TRBJ2-7	-	-	13